The TCR beta chain under discussion was sequenced for a study of siplizumab effects on memory and regulatory T cells. Whole-study findings and limits: The authors could not assign a naive or memory phenotype to roughly 75-97% of proliferating CD4+ or CD8+ clones. The study found that mappable alloreactive CD4+ clones averaged around 69% Treg-derived with siplizumab and approximately 28% in controls. Naive T cells were seemingly more diverse than memory cells, and major contributions to the alloresponse seemed to be made by them.

The repertoire was sequenced with immunoSEQ multiplex PCR; TCRdb's copy has only in-frame clones and lacks some. The table shows some 120,000 clones, with approximately 94% occurring only once. As regards this clone: Its antigen is not identified.

Germline CDR1 SEHNR, CDR2 FQNEAQ (reference sequence). CDR3 length equals 15 residues. V gave up 1 base and J gave up 1 base, with 8 bases separating them. The receptor comes from a human donor in good health. This rearrangement joins TRBV7-9 to TRBJ1-5; no firm D call. Sequencing used non-Treg CD4+ T cells sorted from blood. In DNA form, the CDR3 reads TGTGCCAGCAGCTTAGGTCGGGGAAGCAATCAGCCCCAGCATTTT. Amino acids: CASSLGRGSNQPQHF.